The T cell receptor beta chain under discussion was sequenced for a study of blood T cells in healthy people across ages. Study-wide results and limits: Observed TCR beta diversity per million T cells went down as age went up. This fall followed a roughly linear course with age.

Primed by a sample-barcoded 5' primer and a J-beta primer mix, a second PCR proceeded for 7 to 11 cycles. TCRdb passed the 5' RACE reads through MiXCR, listing each CDR3 protein once. This table holds some 1.5 million distinct CDR3 sequences, about 28% found once. CDR1 SGDLS and CDR2 YYNGEE come from the germline V gene. The V and J ends lost 3 bases and 10 bases, in that order; junction bases with no gene match: 3. The CDR3 consists of 12 residues. A note on this clonotype: Its antigen is unknown.

This receptor was identified in a woman under 40 in good health. The sample comprised blood. The rearrangement joins TRBV9 to TRBJ2-2; TRBD1 matches at 7 bases. The CDR3 nucleotides read TGTGCCAGCAGCGAGGGGGCACCGGAGCTGTTTTTT. It yields the protein CASSEGAPELFF. Using reference TRBV9 and TRBJ2-2 for the parts outside the CDR3, the full variable domain is DSGVTQTPKHLITATGQRVTLRCSPRSGDLSVYWYQQSLDQGLQFLIQYYNGEERAKGNILERFSAQQFPDLHSELNLSSLELGDSALYFCASSEGAPELFFGEGSRLTVL.